One and the same sample provided the 28 T cell receptor beta chains below, sequenced in a study of identical twins. TCRdb re-called the 5' RACE reads with MiXCR, one entry per CDR3 protein. The sample lists fewer than 250,000 distinct CDR3 sequences; 7% to 8.5% were seen once. In addition, the sample was reused for a study of yellow fever vaccine responses in identical twins.

Source material: CD8+ T cells sorted from blood. The receptors shown here come from a woman between 18 and 29 years old in good health.

This clonotype was recorded at least ten times. This chain links TRBV3-1 with TRBJ2-5; D uncertain. The V and J ends lost 0 bases and 2 bases respectively, with 13 bases between them. The CDR3 covers 16 residues. CDR1 and CDR2 (germline): LGHDT, YNNKEL (reference sequence). The CDR3 sequence is CASSQDFRRPQETQYF. CDR3 in DNA: TGTGCCAGCAGCCAAGATTTCCGGAGACCTCAAGAGACCCAGTACTTC.

This clonotype was detected many times. The chain links TRBV27 to TRBJ2-5; D is uncertain. CDR3 size: 15 residues. Germline CDR1 reads MNHEY; CDR2 reads SMNVEV (reference sequence). V lost 8 bases to trimming and J lost 9 bases, with 25 bases between them. The CDR3 DNA is TGTGCCAGCGGTTCTACCCGTGGAGAATTTTTGCCCCAGTACTTC. It encodes CASGSTRGEFLPQYF.

The CDR3 here is CASSYTRLAGGYEQYF. The CDR3 nucleotides read TGTGCCAGCAGTTATACCCGACTAGCGGGAGGCTACGAGCAGTACTTC. The chain has TRBV6-5 and TRBJ2-7, with 13 bases identical to TRBD2. V was pared by 3 bases and J by 3 bases, with 5 bases of the junction left unmatched. The CDR3 runs to 16 residues. Germline V gene sequence: CDR1 MNHEY, CDR2 SVGAGI.

The V call is TRBV6-1, the J call TRBJ2-7, with 10 nucleotides matching TRBD2. The CDR3 extends over 14 amino acids. V trimming: 6 bases; J trimming: 4 bases; junction bases outside the gene matches: 6. Germline-derived CDR1 and CDR2 are MNHNS and SASEGT. The CDR3 region is CASSSGTSVYEQYF. In nucleotides, the CDR3 is TGTGCCAGCAGCTCCGGGACTAGCGTTTACGAGCAGTACTTC.

This clonotype was seen ten or more times. The chain combines TRBV24-1 with TRBJ2-3, with a possible D match to TRBD2 (6 bases). Per the germline V gene, CDR1 is KGHDR and CDR2 is SFDVKD. V shed 4 bases and J shed 4 bases, with 11 bases lying between them. The length of the CDR3 is 14 residues. The CDR3 reads CATSDRRGADTQYF. CDR3 bases: TGTGCCACCAGTGACAGGAGGGGCGCAGATACGCAGTATTTT.

At least ten counts were recorded for this clonotype. J is TRBJ1-1 and V is TRBV4-1, with D unresolved. Trimming took 1 base from V and 4 from J, leaving 10 bases between them. CDR3 size: 14 residues. The germline V gene encodes CDR1 MGHRA and CDR2 YSYEKL. The CDR3 sequence is CASSQGRSATEAFF. The DNA of the CDR3 is TGCGCCAGCAGCCAAGGTAGGAGTGCCACTGAAGCTTTCTTT.

This clonotype has more than one count but fewer than ten. The chain combines TRBV11-2 with TRBJ2-2; TRBD2 matches at 13 bases. J gave up 3 bases and V 0 bases, and 4 bases lay outside the gene matches. The CDR3 is 18 residues long. Germline CDR1 reads SGHAT; CDR2 reads FQNNGV. CDR3 sequence (DNA): TGTGCCAGCAGCTTAGAACTAGCGGGAGGGGGCGACACCGGGGAGCTGTTTTTT. Amino acids: CASSLELAGGGDTGELFF.

The V and J genes are TRBV7-9 and TRBJ2-1, with 8 positions matching TRBD2. In germline, CDR1 is SEHNR, CDR2 FQNEAQ (reference sequence). Losses at the gene ends were 8 bases for V and 5 bases for J; bases not matched to a gene: 8. This CDR3 comprises 14 residues. CDR3: CASLSGSSHNEQFF. The CDR3 nucleotides read TGTGCCAGCCTAAGCGGGAGTAGCCACAATGAGCAGTTCTTC.

This clonotype has ten or more counts. This rearrangement joins TRBV12-3 or TRBV12-4 to TRBJ2-3, with 13 positions matching TRBD2. The CDR3 runs 16 residues. V gave up 4 bases and J gave up 4 bases; unmatched junction bases: 5. The CDR3 loop reads CASSSGTSGIADTQYF. The CDR3 nucleotides are TGTGCCAGCAGTTCCGGGACTAGCGGGATCGCAGATACGCAGTATTTT.

This clonotype occurred a few times. This chain joins TRBV4-1 and TRBJ2-7, with D possibly matching TRBD2 (6 bases). The CDR3 covers 15 residues. V lost 1 base, J lost 4 bases, and 14 bases lay in between. Germline CDR1 MGHRA, CDR2 YSYEKL. CDR3 DNA: TGCGCCAGCAGCCAAGTTAGCGGACCCCCTTACGAGCAGTACTTC. Its translation: CASSQVSGPPYEQYF.

This clonotype was seen at least ten times. DNA of the CDR3: TGTGCCAGCAGCCTCAGCGGTCACACAGATACGCAGTATTTT. Its translation is CASSLSGHTDTQYF. V gene TRBV28 combines with J gene TRBJ2-3; a weak D match, TRBD2 (5 bases). This CDR3 is built from 14 residues. Trimming took 6 bases from V and 2 from J, leaving 12 bases between them. From germline, CDR1 is MDHEN and CDR2 SYDVKM.

The rearrangement uses TRBV10-3 and TRBJ1-1, with 7 bases fitting TRBD1. Germline assignment: CDR1 ENHRY and CDR2 SYGVKD. This CDR3 region has 14 residues. J was trimmed by 6 bases and V by 10 bases; bases with no gene match: 14. The DNA of the CDR3 is TGTGCCACCGGGACAGCACATGAATCCTCTGAAGCTTTCTTT. Translated: CATGTAHESSEAFF.

CDR3 coding DNA: TGTGCCAGCAGTTTTTGGGACTCTGGGGCCAACGTCCTGACTTTC. Its translation: CASSFWDSGANVLTF. This chain joins TRBV12-3 or TRBV12-4 and TRBJ2-6; D is uncertain. V lost 3 bases and J lost 0, with 6 bases in between. The CDR3 extends over 15 amino acids.

This clonotype was counted a few times. The chain uses TRBV6-5 and TRBJ2-1; D gene unclear. The CDR3 sequence is 16 residues long. Trimming pared 1 base from V and 5 bases from J, leaving 15 bases between. Germline-derived CDR1 and CDR2 are MNHEY and SVGAGI. The CDR3 is CASSYFQQKPHNEQFF. In DNA form, the CDR3 reads TGTGCCAGCAGTTACTTTCAACAGAAGCCACACAATGAGCAGTTCTTC.

The rearrangement links TRBV7-6 to TRBJ1-1; D gene uncertain. Trimming stripped 7 bases from V and 0 bases from J, with 18 bases between. CDR3 size: 16 residues. The germline CDR1 and CDR2 sequences are SGHVS and FNYEAQ. The CDR3 region has the DNA TGTGCCAGCATTGAGTCTCGGGCGGGTTTGAACACTGAAGCTTTCTTT. Protein product: CASIESRAGLNTEAFF.

This rearrangement joins TRBV3-1 to TRBJ2-5, with a possible D match to TRBD2 (7 bases). This CDR3 has 16 residues. Germline-derived CDR1 and CDR2 are LGHDT and YNNKEL (reference sequence). Trimming left V 7 bases short and J 1 base short, with 19 bases between. The CDR3 DNA sequence: TGTGCCAGCACCTCTTTGTGGGGGGGGGCCCAAGAGACCCAGTACTTC. Amino acid sequence: CASTSLWGGAQETQYF.

The chain couples TRBV9 to TRBJ1-2, with D unresolved. Germline values: CDR1 SGDLS, CDR2 YYNGEE. CDR3 size: 15 residues. Trimming removed 0 bases at V and 3 bases at J, with 12 bases between. The CDR3 nucleotides are TGTGCCAGCAGCGTAGGCCGAGGTCCGGACTATGGCTACACCTTC. As protein: CASSVGRGPDYGYTF. The full variable domain, rest sourced from reference TRBV9 and TRBJ1-2, is DSGVTQTPKHLITATGQRVTLRCSPRSGDLSVYWYQQSLDQGLQFLIQYYNGEERAKGNILERFSAQQFPDLHSELNLSSLELGDSALYFCASSVGRGPDYGYTFGSGTRLTVV.

This clonotype has a count of ten or more. The chain combines TRBV4-1 with TRBJ2-1; D unresolved. V was shortened by 0 bases and J by 3 bases, with 6 bases between the two germline ends. This CDR3 contains 14 residues. Germline-derived CDR1 and CDR2 are MGHRA and YSYEKL. The CDR3 region is CASSQDQSYNEQFF. CDR3 DNA sequence: TGCGCCAGCAGCCAAGATCAGAGCTACAATGAGCAGTTCTTC.

This clonotype has at least ten counts. V is TRBV6-4 and J is TRBJ2-2, with 7 bases fitting TRBD2. The CDR3 extends over 14 amino acids. Germline CDR1 MRHNA, CDR2 SNTAGT. Trimming at V came to 2 bases and at J to 4 bases, leaving 1 base not matched to a gene. The CDR3 DNA sequence: TGTGCCAGCAGTGACGGGAGGGCCACCGGGGAGCTGTTTTTT. Amino acids: CASSDGRATGELFF.

The chain recombines TRBV11-1 with TRBJ1-2; 9 bases line up with TRBD1. In germline, CDR1 is SGHAT, CDR2 FQDESV (reference sequence). V lost 5 bases, J lost 5 bases, and 6 bases stayed unmatched. The CDR3 extends over 14 amino acids. This CDR3 reads CASSDPGQGYGYTF. CDR3 bases: TGTGCCAGCAGCGACCCGGGACAGGGATATGGCTACACCTTC.

The sample holds a few counts of this clonotype. This chain joins TRBV27 and TRBJ1-1; no clear D. Germline lookup yields CDR1 MNHEY and CDR2 SMNVEV (reference sequence). The CDR3 length is 13 residues. Trimming took 2 bases from V and 5 from J, leaving 9 bases between them. CDR3 protein: CASSLGKGTEAFF. The CDR3 DNA follows: TGTGCCAGCAGTTTAGGGAAAGGTACTGAAGCTTTCTTT.

This clonotype was recorded many times. J is TRBJ2-7 and V is TRBV11-2; D uncertain. V was cut by 1 base and J by 4 bases, with 8 bases left in between. The germline V gene encodes CDR1 SGHAT and CDR2 FQNNGV. The CDR3 length is 13 residues. The CDR3 coding sequence is TGTGCCAGCAGCTTAGGGAGAGGTTACGAGCAGTACGTC. Its translation: CASSLGRGYEQYV.

This clonotype has only a few counts. The chain combines TRBV6-1 with TRBJ1-1; 7 bases are a match to TRBD1. CDR3 length: 13 amino acids. V gave up 11 bases and J gave up 0 bases; unmatched junction bases: 6. The V gene's germline CDR1 is MNHNS and CDR2 SASEGT. This chain's CDR3 is CAAGQEMNTEAFF. The CDR3 DNA reads as TGTGCCGCAGGACAGGAGATGAACACTGAAGCTTTCTTT.

This clonotype was counted between two and nine times. The chain uses TRBV20-1 and TRBJ2-1; maybe TRBD2 (6 bases). Trimming pared 6 bases from V and 3 bases from J, leaving 15 bases between. Germline values: CDR1 DFQATT, CDR2 SNEGSKA (reference sequence). This CDR3 has 14 residues. As DNA, the CDR3 is TGCAGTGCAAGACCGGGACTCGACTACAATGAGCAGTTCTTC. Protein: CSARPGLDYNEQFF.

This clonotype was seen a handful of times. The chain couples TRBV9 to TRBJ1-1, with 7 bases that match TRBD1. From germline, CDR1 is SGDLS and CDR2 YYNGEE. V lost 3 bases, J lost 1 base, and 0 bases stayed unmatched. This CDR3 contains 13 residues. The CDR3 loop is CASSAGGNTEAFF. CDR3 DNA: TGTGCCAGCAGCGCAGGGGGGAACACTGAAGCTTTCTTT.

This clonotype was counted a few times. This chain joins TRBV24-1 and TRBJ2-3; maybe TRBD1 (5 bases). V was clipped by 3 bases and J by 7 bases, with 10 bases between them. The germline CDR1 and CDR2 sequences are KGHDR and SFDVKD. This CDR3 is built from 13 residues. The chain's CDR3 is CATSDPAGNTQYF. The DNA of the CDR3 is TGTGCCACCAGTGATCCCGCAGGGAATACGCAGTATTTT.

This clonotype was counted between two and nine times. The chain recombines TRBV9 with TRBJ1-1, with TRBD1 matching 8 bases. The CDR3 totals 19 residues. The germline V gene encodes CDR1 SGDLS and CDR2 YYNGEE. Trimming took 3 bases from V and 0 from J; bases not matched to a gene: 16. Here the CDR3 reads CASSGGTGRDGIMNTEAFF. The CDR3 DNA reads as TGTGCCAGCAGCGGCGGGACAGGAAGGGATGGGATTATGAACACTGAAGCTTTCTTT.

This clonotype showed up just a few times. This chain uses TRBV7-9 with TRBJ1-1; 9 bases line up with TRBD1. Germline lookup yields CDR1 SEHNR and CDR2 FQNEAQ (reference sequence). CDR3 length equals 15 residues. V dropped 5 bases and J dropped 6; count of bases not matched to a gene: 10. This chain's CDR3 is CASSPWTGALSEAFF. Here the CDR3 DNA reads TGTGCCAGCAGCCCCTGGACAGGGGCGCTTTCTGAAGCTTTCTTT.